The 27 T cell receptor beta chains given below trace back to one sample, sequenced in a study of beta chain features in type 1 diabetes. The study's findings and limits: TCRB CDR3 length was moderately but significantly reduced in all four CD4+ subsets of Type 1 diabetes patients.

No cognate antigen is known for these TCRs. Expressed TCRB transcripts were sequenced because the entire RNA isolate underwent reverse transcription. Assay: immunoSEQ multiplex PCR; the TCRdb copy retains only in-frame clones and omits some. The table lists approximately 170,000 clones, under 9.5% of them singletons, with approximately 0.54% in the top ten. Sequencing was done on a sample of central memory CD4+ T cells from blood. The receptors come from a man between 18 and 29 years old with type 1 diabetes.

This clone has more than one count but fewer than ten. This CDR3 reads CASTEDSLLGYTF. DNA for the CDR3: TGTGCCAGCACCGAGGACTCCCTTCTGGGCTACACCTTC. This chain links TRBV2 with TRBJ1-2; D remains ambiguous. CDR1 is SNHLY, CDR2 FYNNEI, per germline. The CDR3 covers 13 residues. V was trimmed by 7 bases and J by 8 bases, leaving 17 bases between them.

This chain joins TRBV4-3 and TRBJ2-7; TRBD1 might be the D (6 bases). The V gene lost 0 bases and the J gene lost 2 bases, with 17 bases spanning the gap. There are 17 residues in the CDR3. Per the germline V gene, CDR1 is LGHNA and CDR2 is YSLEER. The CDR3 coding sequence is TGCGCCAGCAGCCAAGATCTTCGCGAGGGACACGCCTACGAGCAGTACTTC. Translating gives CASSQDLREGHAYEQYF.

This clone was seen more than once but under ten times. J is TRBJ1-5 and V is TRBV4-1; 7 positions agree with TRBD1. After removal of 1 base from V and 2 bases from J, the junction contained 5 bases not matched to a gene. Per germline, CDR1 MGHRA and CDR2 YSYEKL. This CDR3 comprises 16 residues. DNA for the CDR3: TGCGCCAGCAGCCAAGTTTTCACAGGGGGCAATCAGCCCCAGCATTTT. Translation: CASSQVFTGGNQPQHF.

V usage is TRBV5-1 and J usage is TRBJ1-1; TRBD1 aligns across 7 bases. The CDR3 consists of 15 residues. Germline V gene lookup returns CDR1 SGHRS and CDR2 YFSETQ. Trimming removed 4 bases from V and 0 bases from J; junction bases left unmatched: 6. The CDR3 loop is CASSLGQPLNTEAFF. The DNA of the CDR3 is TGCGCCAGCAGCCTGGGACAGCCACTGAACACTGAAGCTTTCTTT.

This clone was observed a few times. This CDR3 is CASSSDVGSSYEQYF. The CDR3 region has the DNA TGTGCCAGCAGCTCCGACGTCGGGAGCTCCTACGAGCAGTACTTC. V is TRBV5-4 and J is TRBJ2-7; perhaps TRBD2 as D (6 bases). V lost 3 bases to trimming and J lost 0 bases, with 13 bases between them. The CDR3 covers 15 residues. Germline V gene lookup returns CDR1 SGHNT and CDR2 YYREEE (reference sequence).

This chain connects TRBV6-5 to TRBJ2-1; 8 bases match TRBD2. Germline CDR1 and CDR2: MNHEY and SVGAGI. This CDR3 has 15 amino acids. Trimming removed 4 bases from V and 6 bases from J; junction bases left unmatched: 8. The chain's CDR3 is CASSFSGKVRNEQFF. The CDR3 DNA sequence: TGTGCCAGCAGTTTTAGCGGGAAGGTTCGCAATGAGCAGTTCTTC.

In its sample, this clone was seen a few times. The CDR3 here is CASSPRLTGVTYEQYF. DNA for the CDR3: TGTGCCAGCTCACCCCGTCTGACAGGGGTCACCTACGAGCAGTACTTC. The chain combines TRBV18 with TRBJ2-7; 8 bases are a match to TRBD1. Germline V gives CDR1 KGHSH, CDR2 LQKENI. The CDR3 has 16 amino acids. J lost 2 bases, V lost 3 bases, and 9 bases had no gene match.

This clone came up a few times. The V and J genes are TRBV11-2 and TRBJ2-5, with TRBD2 matching 8 bases. Germline CDR1 is SGHAT and CDR2 is FQNNGV. V was clipped by 2 bases and J by 5 bases; unmatched bases: 7. This CDR3 comprises 15 residues. The CDR3 here is CASSLIGGGWETQYF. The CDR3 region has the DNA TGTGCCAGCAGCTTAATCGGGGGGGGCTGGGAGACCCAGTACTTC.

The chain joins TRBV9 to TRBJ2-7; 10 bases align to TRBD2. Per the germline V gene, CDR1 is SGDLS and CDR2 is YYNGEE. This CDR3 is built from 15 residues. J was trimmed by 4 bases and V by 4 bases; bases with no gene match: 8. CDR3 nucleotides: TGTGCCAGCAGCCCGAGCGGGAGGGACCTATACGAGCAGTACTTC. It encodes CASSPSGRDLYEQYF.

This clone was observed a few times. The chain uses TRBV11-1 and TRBJ2-7; TRBD2 agrees at 7 bases. The length of the CDR3 is 14 residues. V lost 5 bases, J lost 5 bases, and 9 bases stayed unmatched. Germline CDR1 SGHAT, CDR2 FQDESV (reference sequence). CDR3 bases: TGTGCCAGCAGCCAACACGGGAGGATCAACGAGCAGTACTTC. Translated: CASSQHGRINEQYF.

This clone occurred a few times. The chain uses TRBV9 and TRBJ1-4; TRBD1 is a possible D gene (5 bases). The V gene lost 0 bases and the J gene lost 8 bases, with 14 bases spanning the gap. The germline V gene has CDR1 SGDLS and CDR2 YYNGEE. CDR3 length equals 15 residues. This CDR3 is CASSVGTGWTEKLFF. Written as DNA, the CDR3 is TGTGCCAGCAGCGTAGGTACAGGTTGGACCGAAAAACTGTTTTTT.

This clone was counted between two and nine times. V usage is TRBV11-2 and J usage is TRBJ2-7, with 7 positions matching TRBD1. Germline lookup yields CDR1 SGHAT and CDR2 FQNNGV. The CDR3 has 14 amino acids. Trimming cost V 3 bases and J 4 bases; bases outside gene matches: 6. The CDR3 DNA reads as TGTGCCAGCAGCTTGCGACAGGGTTGGTACGAGCAGTACTTC. It is translated as CASSLRQGWYEQYF. Full variable domain (rest looked up from reference TRBV11-2 and TRBJ2-7): EAGVAQSPRYKIIEKRQSVAFWCNPISGHATLYWYQQILGQGPKLLIQFQNNGVVDDSQLPKDRFSAERLKGVDSTLKIQPAKLEDSAVYLCASSLRQGWYEQYFGPGTRLTVT.

The DNA for the CDR3 is TGTGCCATCAGTATGAGCGAGGGGGCAGATACGCAGTATTTT. This encodes CAISMSEGADTQYF. The rearrangement joins TRBV10-3 to TRBJ2-3; D perhaps matches TRBD1 (6 bases). The CDR3 sequence is 14 residues long. CDR1 and CDR2 from the germline V gene are ENHRY and SYGVKD. The V end lost 5 bases, the J end lost 4 bases, and 13 bases lay between the germline ends.

This clone was seen only a few times. The DNA for the CDR3 is TGTGCCAGCAGCCCTACCGGGACTAGCACAGATACGCAGTATTTT. Its protein product is CASSPTGTSTDTQYF. The J gene is TRBJ2-3, the V gene TRBV7-7; possible D gene TRBD2, 6 bases. V lost 5 bases, J lost 0 bases, and 12 bases lay in between. Germline CDR1 and CDR2: SSHAT and FNYEAQ (reference sequence). This CDR3 region has 15 residues. The variable domain in full, with the rest retrieved from reference TRBV7-7 and TRBJ2-3, is GAGVSQSPRYKVTKRGQDVTLRCDPISSHATLYWYQQALGQGPEFLTYFNYEAQPDKSGLPSDRFSAERPEGSISTLTIQRTEQRDSAMYRCASSPTGTSTDTQYFGPGTRLTVL.

This clone was seen a few times. The chain links TRBV30 to TRBJ1-2; unclear D gene. The V gene's germline CDR1 is GTSNPN and CDR2 SVGIG (reference sequence). CDR3 length equals 13 residues. V gave up 0 bases and J gave up 3 bases, with 8 bases separating them. CDR3 in amino acids: CAWSVALDYGYTF. CDR3 in DNA: TGTGCCTGGAGTGTAGCCCTTGACTATGGCTACACCTTC.

This rearrangement joins TRBV11-3 to TRBJ1-1, with D maybe TRBD1 (5 bases). The CDR3 runs to 14 residues. Trimming took 0 bases from V and 4 from J, leaving 9 bases between them. Per germline, CDR1 SGHNT and CDR2 YENEEA. The DNA for the CDR3 is TGTGCCAGCAGCTTAGATTTTAGGGGCACTGAAGCTTTCTTT. Protein: CASSLDFRGTEAFF.

There are a few counts of this clone. The gene calls are TRBV30 and TRBJ2-1; a possible D gene is TRBD1 (6 bases). The length of the CDR3 is 12 residues. Germline V gene sequence: CDR1 GTSNPN, CDR2 SVGIG (reference sequence). V lost 3 bases to trimming and J lost 12 bases, with 15 bases between them. For the CDR3, the DNA is TGTGCCTGGAGCTTGCCCTTGGGGGCGCAGTTCTTC. Encoded protein: CAWSLPLGAQFF.

J is TRBJ2-5 and V is TRBV29-1; TRBD2 matches at 11 bases. The germline V gene encodes CDR1 SQVTM and CDR2 ANQGSEA. V shed 6 bases, J shed 1 base, and the junction held 4 bases outside the gene matches. The CDR3 has 14 residues. The chain's CDR3 is CSVGLAGLQETQYF. Written as DNA, the CDR3 is TGCAGCGTAGGACTAGCGGGCCTCCAAGAGACCCAGTACTTC.

This chain connects TRBV5-1 to TRBJ2-1; perhaps TRBD2 as D (6 bases). There are 18 residues in the CDR3. Germline CDR1 and CDR2: SGHRS and YFSETQ. V lost 7 bases to trimming and J lost 0 bases, with 23 bases between them. The CDR3 region has the DNA TGCGCCAGCCAACTAACCGGGACTCCCGGGATCTCCTACAATGAGCAGTTCTTC. This gives the protein CASQLTGTPGISYNEQFF.

This chain joins TRBV19 and TRBJ1-5; a weak D match, TRBD1 (5 bases). This CDR3 has 14 amino acids. Between the trimmed V and J ends, which lost 0 bases and 8 bases, there was a span of 11 bases. Germline CDR1 and CDR2: LNHDA and SQIVND (reference sequence). CDR3 protein: CASSIDQGREPQHF. The CDR3 region has the DNA TGTGCCAGTAGTATAGACCAGGGCCGGGAGCCCCAGCATTTT.

The J gene is TRBJ1-1, the V gene TRBV5-4, with D possibly TRBD1 on 6 matching bases. In germline, CDR1 is SGHNT, CDR2 YYREEE (reference sequence). V gave up 4 bases and J gave up 1 base, with 14 bases separating them. The CDR3 contains 15 residues. The CDR3 nucleotides are TGTGCCAGCAGCCGCGAGACGACAGGGAACACTGAAGCTTTCTTT. It yields the protein CASSRETTGNTEAFF.

Only a few counts were recorded for this clone. The chain recombines TRBV7-8 with TRBJ2-2; the D gene is possibly TRBD1 (6 bases). The CDR3 consists of 14 residues. The V and J ends lost 2 bases and 6 bases respectively, with 10 bases between them. Germline V lookup: CDR1 SGHVS, CDR2 FQNEAQ. CDR3 loop: CASSLYRESGELFF. CDR3 nucleotide sequence: TGTGCCAGCAGCTTATACAGGGAGTCCGGGGAGCTGTTTTTT.

This clone was counted only a few times. The chain links TRBV10-2 to TRBJ1-2; no firm D call. V dropped 4 bases and J dropped 4 bases, with 10 bases sitting between them. The germline V gene has CDR1 WSHSY and CDR2 SAAADI. This CDR3 has 13 amino acids. DNA of the CDR3: TGCGCCAGCAGTGTCGAAACGGGCTATGGCTACACCTTC. Translating gives CASSVETGYGYTF.

The CDR3 sequence: CASSVEPGTEETQYF. The CDR3 nucleotides read TGTGCCAGCAGCGTAGAGCCCGGGACAGAAGAGACCCAGTACTTC. The V call is TRBV9, the J call TRBJ2-5, with 7 bases matching TRBD1. The V gene end was trimmed by 0 bases and the J gene end by 3 bases; junction bases not matched to a gene: 5. CDR3 length equals 15 residues. In germline, CDR1 is SGDLS, CDR2 YYNGEE.

This rearrangement joins TRBV29-1 to TRBJ2-5; D is perhaps TRBD1 (5 bases). From germline, CDR1 is SQVTM and CDR2 ANQGSEA. The ends were cut back, 4 bases at V and 3 bases at J, with 6 bases in the middle. The CDR3 length is 11 residues. In DNA, the CDR3 is TGCAGCGTTGGCAGGGAAGAGACCCAGTACTTC. It yields the protein CSVGREETQYF.

The chain is built from TRBV19 and TRBJ2-1, with D possibly matching TRBD2 (6 bases). From germline, CDR1 is LNHDA and CDR2 SQIVND (reference sequence). CDR3 length equals 14 residues. Trimming shortened V by 3 bases and J by 9 bases, and 15 bases separated the two germline ends. CDR3 protein: CASSIGLATGEQFF. For the CDR3, the DNA is TGTGCCAGTAGTATTGGTCTAGCGACGGGTGAGCAGTTCTTC.

The V call is TRBV11-2, the J call TRBJ2-5; perhaps TRBD1 as D (6 bases). In germline, CDR1 is SGHAT, CDR2 FQNNGV. The CDR3 consists of 13 residues. V lost 8 bases and J 0 bases, leaving 10 bases between the germline ends. CDR3 residues: CASRQGYQETQYF. The CDR3 DNA follows: TGTGCCAGCCGCCAGGGGTACCAAGAGACCCAGTACTTC.